This T cell receptor beta chain emerged from a study of identical twins. V lost 3 bases to trimming and J lost 1 base, with 14 bases between them. There are 16 residues in the CDR3. From germline, CDR1 is SEHNR and CDR2 FQNEAQ (reference sequence). In its sample, this clonotype was seen many times. TCRdb called the 5' RACE reads again in MiXCR, with one record for every CDR3 protein. The data contain 310,000 or so distinct CDR3 sequences, more than 6.5% of them seen just once; the ten biggest clones take up more than 2%. These same records also appear under a second study, on yellow fever vaccine responses in identical twins.

Material for sequencing was memory (CD45RO+) T cells sorted from blood. This TCR was sampled from a woman aged 18-29 years in good health. This sequence joins TRBV7-9 and TRBJ2-3, with D perhaps TRBD2 (6 bases). The CDR3 nucleotides are TGTGCCAGCAGCTTCCAGGTGGCTAGCGGCACAGATACGCAGTATTTT. Amino acids: CASSFQVASGTDTQYF.